This T cell receptor beta chain was identified in a study of PD-1 blockade in classical Hodgkin lymphoma. Whole-study context: Patients got intravenous nivolumab 3 mg/kg every 2 weeks.

Every single patient, without exception, relapsed after autologous stem cell transplantation, and brentuximab vedotin exposure varied. The method was immunoSEQ multiplex PCR; TCRdb's version includes in-frame clones alone and lacks a portion of them. The data show 38,000 or so clones, 80% to 90% seen once. V lost 7 bases, J lost 4 bases, and 11 bases lay in between. Per the germline V gene, CDR1 is SQVTM and CDR2 is ANQGSEA. The CDR3 has 12 residues. The V gene is TRBV29-1, the J gene TRBJ2-1; possibly TRBD1 for D (6 bases). This receptor was taken from a human donor with classical Hodgkin lymphoma. The sequencing here drew on peripheral blood mononuclear cells (PBMCs), taken at baseline. The CDR3 DNA reads TGCAGCGGTATACAGGGTTACAATGAGCAGTTCTTC. This codes for CSGIQGYNEQFF.